This T cell receptor beta chain was identified during a study of T cells in Graves' hyperthyroidism and ophthalmopathy. Study-level results: Most clonotypes expanded in thyroid above 0.001 were likewise present in blood. A model using 13 V-J features told ophthalmopathy apart from stable hyperthyroidism.

This clonotype has only a few counts. What it binds is not known. Amplification of TCR beta CDR3 regions was performed using RNA transcripts as template. The HTBI set primed first-round TCR CDR3 RT-PCR. TCRdb analysed the multiplex PCR reads with MiXCR anew, one entry per CDR3 protein. The repertoire holds about 590,000 distinct CDR3 sequences, roughly 14% seen once, with under 8% in the top ten. Across 18 months, stable Graves' hyperthyroidism was marked by no progression to ophthalmopathy. PBMCs were derived from about 9.1 ml fresh peripheral blood. The CDR3 length is 13 residues. The V gene lost 0 bases and the J gene lost 8 bases, with 13 bases spanning the gap. Looked up from germline, CDR1 is DFQATT and CDR2 is SNEGSKA (reference sequence).

V and J are TRBV20-1 and TRBJ1-2, with a possible D match to TRBD1 (5 bases). The TCR sequence derives from a woman in her thirties with Graves' hyperthyroidism. The sequencing sample was made of blood. In DNA form, the CDR3 reads TGCAGTGCTAGAGATAGGAGGGGCCGCGGCTACACCTTC. This gives the protein CSARDRRGRGYTF.